The 30 T cell receptor beta chains below come from one sample, sequenced in a study of shared clonotypes between healthy human individuals. Assay: immunoSEQ multiplex PCR; the TCRdb copy retains only in-frame clones and omits some. This table holds more than 2 million clones, about 95% found once. CD45RO-negative CD8 cells positively selected for CCR7 made up the naive population, which excluded terminally differentiated effector memory CD45RA+ cells. The sample comprised naive CD8+ T cells sorted from blood. The origin of the receptors is a man in his late teens or twenties in good health.

The chain recombines TRBV14 with TRBJ1-1; D remains ambiguous. V shed 4 bases and J shed 0 bases, with 3 bases lying between them. Germline V gene data show CDR1 as SGHDN and CDR2 as FVKESK. The CDR3 has 12 amino acids. CDR3 sequence reads: CASSLLNTEAFF. CDR3 DNA: TGTGCCAGCAGCCTACTGAACACTGAAGCTTTCTTT.

In nucleotides, the CDR3 is TGTGCCAGCAGTGATCGACGAAACGAGCAGTACTTC. This sequence encodes CASSDRRNEQYF. This chain uses TRBV6-1 with TRBJ2-7, with D unresolved. The CDR3 contains 12 residues. Germline V gives CDR1 MNHNS, CDR2 SASEGT. V was pared by 3 bases and J by 5 bases, with 8 bases between.

The genes are TRBV6-5 and TRBJ1-3; 9 bases are a match to TRBD1. V dropped 8 bases and J dropped 1; count of bases not matched to a gene: 6. The germline V gene has CDR1 MNHEY and CDR2 SVGAGI. The CDR3 is 15 amino acids. CDR3 nucleotide sequence: TGTGCCAGCGGGGACAGGGTCGGGTCTGGAAACACCATATATTTT. Its translation: CASGDRVGSGNTIYF.

The gene calls are TRBV4-1 and TRBJ1-6, with D tentatively TRBD1 (5 bases). The CDR3 has 15 amino acids. Trimming left V 0 bases short and J 15 bases short, with 18 bases between. CDR1 is MGHRA and CDR2 is YSYEKL in the germline V gene. The CDR3 DNA sequence: TGCGCCAGCAGCCAAGATTGGGGGGACCAATCCATCCTCCACTTT. This sequence encodes CASSQDWGDQSILHF.

This chain uses TRBV4-1 with TRBJ2-7; D gene ambiguous. V dropped 4 bases and J dropped 2 bases, with 18 bases sitting between them. CDR1 MGHRA and CDR2 YSYEKL come from the germline V gene. This CDR3 is built from 16 residues. The CDR3 sequence is CASSLRKDLRPYEQYF. DNA for the CDR3: TGCGCCAGCAGCCTAAGAAAAGACTTACGCCCCTACGAGCAGTACTTC.

This chain joins TRBV27 and TRBJ2-7; possible D gene TRBD2, 6 bases. The V gene's germline CDR1 is MNHEY and CDR2 SMNVEV (reference sequence). Trimming removed 5 bases at V and 4 bases at J, with 21 bases between. The CDR3 has 16 amino acids. CDR3: CASSANLALSFYEQYF. CDR3 DNA sequence: TGTGCCAGCAGTGCTAATCTAGCGCTTTCTTTTTACGAGCAGTACTTC.

V usage is TRBV7-9 and J usage is TRBJ2-1, with TRBD1 identical over 11 bases. CDR3 length: 17 amino acids. J was trimmed by 6 bases and V by 5 bases; bases with no gene match: 12. The germline CDR1 and CDR2 sequences are SEHNR and FQNEAQ (reference sequence). The CDR3 spells CASSKKGPGQGGNEQFF. The CDR3, as DNA: TGTGCCAGCAGCAAGAAAGGTCCGGGACAGGGGGGCAATGAGCAGTTCTTC.

The chain links TRBV29-1 to TRBJ1-1, with 8 bases fitting TRBD1. The CDR3 spans 12 residues. Germline assignment: CDR1 SQVTM and CDR2 ANQGSEA. V lost 7 bases, J lost 7 bases, and 8 bases stayed unmatched. The CDR3 is CSAYQGALEAFF. As DNA, the CDR3 is TGCAGCGCCTATCAGGGGGCTCTTGAAGCTTTCTTT.

The rearrangement links TRBV6-5 to TRBJ1-1; tentatively, D is TRBD1 (6 bases). Trimming removed 4 bases at V and 1 base at J, with 10 bases between. This CDR3 has 14 amino acids. Germline V gene data show CDR1 as MNHEY and CDR2 as SVGAGI. CDR3 amino acids: CASSSGTPNTEAFF. DNA for the CDR3: TGTGCCAGCAGTTCCGGGACACCGAACACTGAAGCTTTCTTT.

As regards this clone: Other nucleotide sequences in the sample specify the same CDR3. The DNA of the CDR3 is TGTGCCAGCAGTTCTGGTGTCAGCAATCAGCCCCAGCATTTT. It is translated as CASSSGVSNQPQHF. The rearrangement uses TRBV27 and TRBJ1-5; D uncertain. The CDR3 sequence is 14 residues long. With 4 bases removed from V and 1 base from J, the gap between germline ends came to 8 bases. Per the germline V gene, CDR1 is MNHEY and CDR2 is SMNVEV (reference sequence).

The chain employs TRBV2 and TRBJ2-3, with 10 bases lining up with TRBD2. This CDR3 has 18 amino acids. Germline CDR1 SNHLY, CDR2 FYNNEI. Trimming removed 6 bases from V and 0 bases from J; junction bases left unmatched: 12. The CDR3 coding sequence is TGTGCCAGCAGCCCAGGGTTAGCGGGGGGCCGAAGCACAGATACGCAGTATTTT. It codes for CASSPGLAGGRSTDTQYF.

Note on this clone: Other DNA sequences within the sample encode an identical CDR3. The chain joins TRBV5-1 to TRBJ2-7; D is uncertain. The CDR3 covers 13 residues. V was shortened by 4 bases and J by 4 bases, with 12 bases between the two germline ends. CDR1 and CDR2 from the germline V gene are SGHRS and YFSETQ. The CDR3 reads CASSPTGGYEQYF. The CDR3, as DNA: TGCGCCAGCAGCCCCACCGGTGGTTACGAGCAGTACTTC.

This chain connects TRBV15 to TRBJ1-2; D possibly corresponds to TRBD1 (5 bases). Germline-derived CDR1 and CDR2 are LNHNV and YYDKDF (reference sequence). The CDR3 loop spans 15 amino acids. V lost 1 base to trimming and J lost 2 bases, with 11 bases between them. CDR3 sequence: CATSRAGVQNYGYTF. CDR3 DNA sequence: TGTGCCACCAGCAGAGCGGGGGTGCAAAACTATGGCTACACCTTC.

The chain combines TRBV20-1 with TRBJ2-1; possible D gene TRBD2, 5 bases. V was trimmed by 3 bases and J by 9 bases, leaving 9 bases between them. Germline CDR1 is DFQATT and CDR2 is SNEGSKA (reference sequence). There are 11 residues in the CDR3. The CDR3 nucleotides read TGCAGTGCTAGCTGGGGAGCTGAGCAGTTCTTC. Its translation is CSASWGAEQFF.

Only one count was recorded for this clone. The same CDR3 is also encoded by other DNA sequences in this sample. This chain connects TRBV11-1 to TRBJ2-3; D remains ambiguous. Germline V gives CDR1 SGHAT, CDR2 FQDESV (reference sequence). V lost 5 bases and J 1 base, leaving 4 bases between the germline ends. The CDR3 is 12 residues long. CDR3 sequence reads: CASSLGTDTQYF. The CDR3 nucleotides are TGTGCCAGCAGCCTGGGCACAGATACGCAGTATTTT.

This clone was counted between two and nine times. Other nucleotide sequences in the sample specify the same CDR3. J is TRBJ1-1 and V is TRBV27; D gene ambiguous. Deletions cut 1 base from V and 1 base from J, with 4 bases between. Germline CDR1 reads MNHEY; CDR2 reads SMNVEV (reference sequence). CDR3 size: 13 residues. The CDR3 reads CASSLWANTEAFF. CDR3 bases: TGTGCCAGCAGTTTATGGGCGAACACTGAAGCTTTCTTT.

This chain links TRBV27 with TRBJ2-2, with a weak D call TRBD2 (6 bases). The CDR3 is 15 residues long. Germline values: CDR1 MNHEY, CDR2 SMNVEV (reference sequence). The V end was cut by 2 bases, the J end by 4 bases, with 11 bases between. The CDR3 protein is CASSLTYGGTGELFF. DNA for the CDR3: TGTGCCAGCAGTTTAACCTACGGGGGCACCGGGGAGCTGTTTTTT.

The V gene is TRBV5-4, the J gene TRBJ2-5, with a possible D match to TRBD1 (6 bases). Trimming cost V 3 bases and J 4 bases, with 7 bases left between them. The length of the CDR3 is 12 residues. From germline, CDR1 is SGHNT and CDR2 YYREEE (reference sequence). The CDR3 DNA reads as TGTGCCAGCAGCTCAGGGGTAGAGACCCAGTACTTC. This translates into CASSSGVETQYF.

This chain links TRBV6-4 with TRBJ2-1; 12 bases are a match to TRBD2. The CDR3 consists of 15 residues. Per the germline V gene, CDR1 is MRHNA and CDR2 is SNTAGT. Germline trimming cut 2 bases from V and 8 bases from J; bases unmatched to any gene: 4. The CDR3 bases are TGTGCCAGCAGTGACCTAGCGGGAGGGCCCCATGAGCAGTTCTTC. Translated, it gives CASSDLAGGPHEQFF.

This clone was counted only a few times. Other DNA sequences in this specimen translate into the identical CDR3. The chain is built from TRBV28 and TRBJ2-2; no firm D call. Trimming took off 2 bases at V and 5 bases at J, with 3 bases between the two ends. This CDR3 is built from 12 residues. The V gene's germline CDR1 is MDHEN and CDR2 SYDVKM. CDR3 sequence: CASSLGTGELFF. The CDR3 DNA is TGTGCCAGCAGTTTAGGGACCGGGGAGCTGTTTTTT. Based on the CDR3 plus reference TRBV28 and TRBJ2-2, the full variable domain is DVKVTQSSRYLVKRTGEKVFLECVQDMDHENMFWYRQDPGLGLRLIYFSYDVKMKEKGDIPEGYSVSREKKERFSLILESASTNQTSMYLCASSLGTGELFFGEGSRLTVL.

V usage is TRBV30 and J usage is TRBJ1-5; D is perhaps TRBD1 (5 bases). The CDR3 totals 14 residues. Trimming stripped 0 bases from V and 6 bases from J, with 12 bases between. The germline CDR1 and CDR2 sequences are GTSNPN and SVGIG (reference sequence). CDR3 nucleotides: TGTGCCTGGAGTGTACGGGCAGGGTTTCAGCCCCAGCATTTT. Protein sequence: CAWSVRAGFQPQHF.

The rearrangement joins TRBV5-1 to TRBJ2-7; D gene unclear. Germline V gives CDR1 SGHRS, CDR2 YFSETQ. Trimming took off 5 bases at V and 0 bases at J, with 9 bases between the two ends. The CDR3 runs 13 residues. The CDR3 reads CASSVYSSYEQYF. CDR3 nucleotides: TGCGCCAGCAGTGTTTATAGCTCCTACGAGCAGTACTTC.

The chain is built from TRBV13 and TRBJ2-5; unclear D gene. The CDR3 covers 15 residues. CDR1 and CDR2 (germline): PRHDT, FYEKMQ (reference sequence). V was cut by 5 bases and J by 2 bases, with 15 bases left in between. CDR3 region: CASSPPEGQQETQYF. In nucleotides, the CDR3 is TGTGCCAGCAGCCCCCCGGAAGGGCAGCAAGAGACCCAGTACTTC.

A few counts support this clone. This chain connects TRBV27 to TRBJ2-7; D is unresolved. CDR1 and CDR2 from the germline V gene are MNHEY and SMNVEV (reference sequence). The CDR3 runs to 14 residues. V was pared by 5 bases and J by 4 bases, with 15 bases between. The CDR3 region is CASSIFPHLYEQYF. The CDR3 DNA reads as TGTGCCAGCAGTATATTCCCCCATTTGTACGAGCAGTACTTC.

On this clone: The same CDR3 can be traced to other DNA sequences in this sample. The J gene is TRBJ2-7, the V gene TRBV6-6, with D possibly matching TRBD1 (5 bases). V shed 6 bases and J shed 2 bases, with 8 bases lying between them. The CDR3 runs to 12 residues. CDR1 MNHNY and CDR2 SVGAGI come from the germline V gene (reference sequence). The CDR3 sequence: CASSPGTYEQYF. The CDR3 DNA sequence: TGTGCCAGCAGCCCAGGGACCTACGAGCAGTACTTC.

A remark on this clone: The sample holds other DNA sequences that translate to the same CDR3. The V gene is TRBV5-6, the J gene TRBJ1-5, with D possibly TRBD1 on 6 matching bases. The V and J ends lost 1 base and 7 bases respectively, with 12 bases between them. The CDR3 loop spans 14 amino acids. The germline gives CDR1 SGHDT, CDR2 YYEEEE. The CDR3: CASSLWGAGQPQHF. The CDR3 coding sequence is TGTGCCAGCAGCTTGTGGGGGGCGGGGCAGCCCCAGCATTTT.

CDR3 region: CASSQDLGIVPNEQYF. The CDR3 DNA follows: TGCGCCAGCAGCCAAGATCTTGGCATCGTCCCAAACGAGCAGTACTTC. The rearrangement joins TRBV4-1 to TRBJ2-7; D gene ambiguous. The CDR3 extends over 16 amino acids. The germline V gene has CDR1 MGHRA and CDR2 YSYEKL. The ends were cut back, 0 bases at V and 5 bases at J, with 17 bases in the middle.

This chain links TRBV27 with TRBJ2-7; 11 nucleotides match TRBD2. This CDR3 is 14 amino acids long. V shed 6 bases, J shed 3 bases, and the junction held 4 bases outside the gene matches. CDR1 and CDR2 from the germline V gene are MNHEY and SMNVEV (reference sequence). DNA of the CDR3: TGTGCCAGCAGGGTACTAGCGGGAGACTACGAGCAGTACTTC. The encoded protein is CASRVLAGDYEQYF.

V and J are TRBV6-5 and TRBJ2-7; 11 nucleotides align to TRBD2. The CDR3 contains 14 residues. CDR1 MNHEY and CDR2 SVGAGI come from the germline V gene. The junction had 6 bases not matched to a gene; V was cut back by 5 bases and J by 6 bases. The CDR3, as DNA: TGTGCCAGCAGTCAGCTAGCGGGGGGCATCGAGCAGTACTTC. It encodes CASSQLAGGIEQYF.

As DNA, the CDR3 is TGTGCCAGCAGCCCGGGGACAGCCTCTTGGGATTCACCCCTCCACTTT. Encoded protein: CASSPGTASWDSPLHF. The V gene is TRBV7-2, the J gene TRBJ1-6, with TRBD1 matching 7 bases. The CDR3 totals 16 residues. Losses at the gene ends were 5 bases for V and 8 bases for J; bases not matched to a gene: 12. CDR1 and CDR2 (germline): SGHTA, FQGNSA.